This entry lists 5 T cell receptor beta chains sequenced from one sample in a study of a mutant IDH1 vaccine in newly diagnosed glioma. No cognate antigen is known for these TCRs. The data were produced by immunoSEQ multiplex PCR, yet TCRdb's version contains in-frame clones alone and is incomplete. The data hold about 68,000 clones, with around 82% observed a single time. Indicated time point: week 35, safety follow-up. The vaccine gave 300 ug of a 20-mer mutant IDH1 peptide subcutaneously per dose. The input for sequencing was PBMCs, taken from a glioma patient whose treatment included an IDH1 peptide vaccine. These receptor sequences come from a man younger than 35 with glioma.

The V call is TRBV6-5, the J call TRBJ1-5; perhaps TRBD1 as D (5 bases). Trimming pared 2 bases from V and 3 bases from J, leaving 11 bases between. Germline V CDR1 and CDR2: MNHEY, SVGAGI. CDR3 length: 15 residues. The CDR3 protein is CASSYSQGNNQPQHF. In DNA form, the CDR3 reads TGTGCCAGCAGTTACAGTCAGGGAAACAATCAGCCCCAGCATTTT.

CDR3 amino acids: CASSLDSGGFGYEQYF. The CDR3 DNA reads TGCGCCAGCAGCTTGGACAGCGGGGGGTTCGGCTACGAGCAGTACTTC. The gene calls are TRBV5-1 and TRBJ2-7, with TRBD2 matching over 9 bases. In germline, CDR1 is SGHRS, CDR2 YFSETQ. The CDR3 totals 16 residues. The V gene end was trimmed by 0 bases and the J gene end by 3 bases; junction bases not matched to a gene: 7.

The chain recombines TRBV20-1 with TRBJ2-7, with D hard to call. Per germline, CDR1 DFQATT and CDR2 SNEGSKA (reference sequence). The CDR3 runs to 11 residues. V lost 3 bases and J lost 4, with 7 bases in between. Written as DNA, the CDR3 is TGCAGTGCTAGTCCAGAATACGAGCAGTACTTC. Translating it yields CSASPEYEQYF.

The chain joins TRBV29-1 to TRBJ2-5; 8 bases line up with TRBD2. Germline assignment: CDR1 SQVTM and CDR2 ANQGSEA. The CDR3 length is 15 residues. The ends lost 0 bases at V and 5 bases at J; junction bases unmatched: 8. The DNA for the CDR3 is TGCAGCGTTGAAGATAAAAGCGGGGGATCGGAGACCCAGTACTTC. Translation: CSVEDKSGGSETQYF.

This rearrangement joins TRBV2 to TRBJ1-5, with 7 bases matching TRBD1. Trimming took 6 bases from V and 7 from J; bases not matched to a gene: 6. Germline-derived CDR1 and CDR2 are SNHLY and FYNNEI. The CDR3 loop spans 13 amino acids. CDR3 coding DNA: TGTGCCAGCAGCGACAGGGTTGGACAGCCCCAGCATTTT. It encodes CASSDRVGQPQHF.